This T cell receptor (beta chain) comes out of a study of T cells after yellow fever vaccination. Whole-study results and caveats: Highly abundant clonotypes carried over from the bulk population could end up in FACS-sorted repertoires as contaminants.

This clonotype was detected many times. As yet, its antigen is unknown. The junction shows a germline mismatch at one end, possibly a read error. In germline, CDR1 is LGHNA, CDR2 YSLEER. CDR3 length equals 14 residues. TCRdb reanalysed the 5' RACE reads using MiXCR and keeps one entry per CDR3 protein. The repertoire includes a few hundred thousand distinct CDR3 sequences, about 15% of them detected once, and 17% sits in the top ten. The sequence was collected from a man between 18 and 29 years old who received the YFV17D yellow fever vaccine. The rearrangement joins TRBV4-3 to TRBJ2-2, with a weak D call TRBD2 (6 bases). The material was PBMCs, obtained around 5 days after the first yellow fever vaccination. The CDR3 region is CASSRQGGTGELFF. The CDR3 DNA is TGTGCCAGCAGCCGTCAAGGAGGGACCGGGGAGCTGTTTTTT.